This section outlines one T cell receptor (beta chain) sequence together with its context. Its antigen is not identified. This entry belongs to a study of shared clonotypes between healthy human individuals. Study outcomes and limitations: Memory subsets generally showed smaller estimated richness than naive subsets did. Several donors had around 5% of their naive CD4 clonotypes in common. Generation probabilities were higher for clonotypes shared across all four sorted-subset donors than for unshared ones.

Per germline, CDR1 SGHRS and CDR2 YFSETQ. The CDR3 consists of 14 residues. V shed 0 bases and J shed 4 bases, with 11 bases lying between them. Clones were read by immunoSEQ multiplex PCR, and TCRdb kept only the in-frame ones, dropping some. The table has over 1.4 million clones, around 97% seen once. The clonotype was recovered from a man younger than 45 in good health. Specimen: naive CD4+ T cells sorted from blood. Specified subset: CD45RA+ positively selected. The chain recombines TRBV5-1 with TRBJ2-7; no firm D call. The CDR3 DNA reads as TGCGCCAGCAGCTTGGCCGCCAGATCATACGAGCAGTACTTC. Amino acid sequence: CASSLAARSYEQYF.